The rows below give T cell receptor beta chains drawn from one sample of a study of blood T cell repertoires in COVID-19. Method: immunoSEQ multiplex PCR; TCRdb's copy keeps in-frame clones and lacks some. The data hold 210,000 or so clones, with 80% to 90% observed a single time. Input material: peripheral blood. The receptors stem from a middle-aged man with active or convalescent COVID-19. Both conserved end residues are part of each CDR3. D genes are given only for firm matches. Expanded clones get a size class; other rows say once, few or many, or leave the size out.

J: TRBJ1-5
D: NA
V: TRBV27
size: NA
CDR3: CASSFVGRAQHF

J: TRBJ2-1
D: TRBD1
V: TRBV2
size: once
CDR3: CASRPGTGSSYNEQFF

J: TRBJ2-7
D: TRBD1
V: TRBV3-1/TRBV3-2
size: NA
CDR3: CASSHGDRPYEQYF

J: TRBJ1-1
D: NA
V: TRBV28
size: NA
CDR3: CASSLWGEGTEAFF

J: TRBJ2-1
D: TRBD2
V: TRBV3-1/TRBV3-2
size: NA
CDR3: CASSPSGGPYNEQFF

J: TRBJ2-3
D: TRBD2
V: TRBV9
size: NA
CDR3: CASSLAGGRTDTQYF

J: TRBJ2-2
D: TRBD2
V: TRBV9
size: NA
CDR3: CASSTLAQNTGELFF

J: TRBJ2-7
D: TRBD1
V: TRBV4-1
size: NA
CDR3: CASGGTGAREQYF

J: TRBJ2-7
D: NA
V: TRBV5-1
size: NA
CDR3: CASSLTSHHEQYF

J: TRBJ2-1
D: TRBD2
V: TRBV9
size: NA
CDR3: CASSDGLARGNSEQFF

J: TRBJ2-3
D: TRBD2
V: TRBV24-1
size: NA
CDR3: CATSVDPSGSRDTQYF

J: TRBJ2-1
D: NA
V: TRBV14
size: NA
CDR3: CASSQEGGNFLDEQFF

J: TRBJ2-5
D: TRBD2
V: TRBV12-5
size: NA
CDR3: CASGLSVPRLAQETQYF

J: TRBJ2-3
D: NA
V: TRBV24-1
size: NA
CDR3: CATSDLITDTQYF

J: TRBJ2-2
D: NA
V: TRBV7-9
size: NA
CDR3: CASSFGRANTGELFF

J: TRBJ2-2
D: TRBD2
V: TRBV5-1
size: NA
CDR3: CASSSRLAENTGELFF

J: TRBJ1-2
D: NA
V: TRBV7-2
size: NA
CDR3: CASSLGDTPYGYTF

J: TRBJ1-2
D: TRBD1
V: TRBV6-5
size: NA
CDR3: CASSYQGANNYGYTF

J: TRBJ1-1
D: TRBD1
V: TRBV13
size: NA
CDR3: CASSSVGQGVEAFF

J: TRBJ2-1
D: TRBD2
V: TRBV11-3
size: once
CDR3: CASSLEPQTSGASSKQFF

J: TRBJ2-2
D: TRBD2
V: TRBV10-3
size: NA
CDR3: CAIGGLAGGLSGELFF

J: TRBJ1-6
D: NA
V: TRBV19
size: NA
CDR3: CASSLFLGGGSPLHF

J: TRBJ2-7
D: NA
V: TRBV5-1
size: NA
CDR3: CASSLYRGTVVYEQYF

J: TRBJ1-2
D: TRBD1
V: TRBV5-6
size: few
CDR3: CASSSYGTSGTGRYGYTF

J: TRBJ1-1
D: TRBD1
V: TRBV6-5
size: NA
CDR3: CAGTRGDTEAFF

J: TRBJ2-1
D: NA
V: TRBV5-6
size: NA
CDR3: CASSLTHEQFF

J: TRBJ2-1
D: NA
V: TRBV6-5
size: NA
CDR3: CASVLGGVGRNEQFF